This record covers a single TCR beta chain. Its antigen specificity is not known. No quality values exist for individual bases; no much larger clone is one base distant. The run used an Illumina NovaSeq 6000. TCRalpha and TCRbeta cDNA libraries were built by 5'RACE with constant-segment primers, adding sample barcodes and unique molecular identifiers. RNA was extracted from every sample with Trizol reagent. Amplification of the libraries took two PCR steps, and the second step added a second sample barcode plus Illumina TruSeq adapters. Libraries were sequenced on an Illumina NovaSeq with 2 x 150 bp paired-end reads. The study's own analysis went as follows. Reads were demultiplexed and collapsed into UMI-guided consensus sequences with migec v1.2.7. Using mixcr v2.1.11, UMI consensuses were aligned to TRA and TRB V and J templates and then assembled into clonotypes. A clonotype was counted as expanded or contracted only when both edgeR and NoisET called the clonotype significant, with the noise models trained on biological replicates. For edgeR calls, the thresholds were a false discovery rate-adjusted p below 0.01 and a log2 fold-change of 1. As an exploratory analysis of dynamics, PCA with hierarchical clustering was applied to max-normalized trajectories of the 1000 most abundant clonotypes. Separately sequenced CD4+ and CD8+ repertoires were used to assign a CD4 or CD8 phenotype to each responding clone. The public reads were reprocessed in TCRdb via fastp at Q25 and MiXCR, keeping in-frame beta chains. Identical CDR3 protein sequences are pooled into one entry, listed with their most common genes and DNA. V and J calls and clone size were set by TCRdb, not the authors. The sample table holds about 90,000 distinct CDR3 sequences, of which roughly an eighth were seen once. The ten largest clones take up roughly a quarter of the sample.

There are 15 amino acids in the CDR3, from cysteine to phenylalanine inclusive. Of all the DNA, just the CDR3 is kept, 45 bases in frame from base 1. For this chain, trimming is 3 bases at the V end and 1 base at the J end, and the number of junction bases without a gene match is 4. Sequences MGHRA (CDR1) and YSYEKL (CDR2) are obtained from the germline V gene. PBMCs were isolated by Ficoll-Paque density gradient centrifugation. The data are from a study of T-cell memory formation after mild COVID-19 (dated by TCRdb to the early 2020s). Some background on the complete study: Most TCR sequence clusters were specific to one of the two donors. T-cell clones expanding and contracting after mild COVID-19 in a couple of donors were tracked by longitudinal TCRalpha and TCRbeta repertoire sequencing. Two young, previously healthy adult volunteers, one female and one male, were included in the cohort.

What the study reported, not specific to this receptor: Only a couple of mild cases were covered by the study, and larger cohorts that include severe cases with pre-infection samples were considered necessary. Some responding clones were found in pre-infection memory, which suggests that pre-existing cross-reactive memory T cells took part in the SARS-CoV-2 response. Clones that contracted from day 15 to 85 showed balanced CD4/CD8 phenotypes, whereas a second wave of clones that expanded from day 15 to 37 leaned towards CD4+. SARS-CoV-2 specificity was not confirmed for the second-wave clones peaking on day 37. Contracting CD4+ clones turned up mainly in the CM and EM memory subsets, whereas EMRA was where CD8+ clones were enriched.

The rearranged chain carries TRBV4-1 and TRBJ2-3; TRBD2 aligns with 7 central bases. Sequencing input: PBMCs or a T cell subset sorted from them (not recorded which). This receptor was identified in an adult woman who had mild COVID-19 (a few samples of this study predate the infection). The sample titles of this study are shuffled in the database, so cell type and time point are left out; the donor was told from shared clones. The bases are TGCGCCAGCAGCCAGTACCGGGGGGGCACAGATACGCAGTATTTT. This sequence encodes CASSQYRGGTDTQYF.